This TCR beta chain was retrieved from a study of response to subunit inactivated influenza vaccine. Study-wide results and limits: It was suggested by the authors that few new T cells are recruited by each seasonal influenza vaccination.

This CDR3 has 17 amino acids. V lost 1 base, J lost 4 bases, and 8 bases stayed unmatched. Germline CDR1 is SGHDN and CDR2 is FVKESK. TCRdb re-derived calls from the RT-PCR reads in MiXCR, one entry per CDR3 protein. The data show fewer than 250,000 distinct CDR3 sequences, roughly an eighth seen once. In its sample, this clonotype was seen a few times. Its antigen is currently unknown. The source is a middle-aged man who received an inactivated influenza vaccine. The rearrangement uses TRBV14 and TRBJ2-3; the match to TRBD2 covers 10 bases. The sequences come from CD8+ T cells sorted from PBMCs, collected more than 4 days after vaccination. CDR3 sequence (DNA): TGTGCCAGCAGCCAAGCGAGGTCTAGCGGGAGATCAGATACGCAGTATTTT. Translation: CASSQARSSGRSDTQYF.